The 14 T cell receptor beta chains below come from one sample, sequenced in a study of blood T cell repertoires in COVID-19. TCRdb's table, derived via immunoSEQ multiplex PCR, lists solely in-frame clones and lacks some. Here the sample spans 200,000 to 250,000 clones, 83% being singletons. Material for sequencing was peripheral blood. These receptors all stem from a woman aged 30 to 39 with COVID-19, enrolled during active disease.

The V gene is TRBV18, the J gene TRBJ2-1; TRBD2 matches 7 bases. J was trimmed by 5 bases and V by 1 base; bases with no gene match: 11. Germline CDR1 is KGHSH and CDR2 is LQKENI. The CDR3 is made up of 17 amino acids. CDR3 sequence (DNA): TGTGCCAGCTCACCACTGATCGGGAGGACGCCTCACAATGAGCAGTTCTTC. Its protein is CASSPLIGRTPHNEQFF. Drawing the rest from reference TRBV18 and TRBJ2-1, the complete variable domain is NAGVMQNPRHLVRRRGQEARLRCSPMKGHSHVYWYRQLPEEGLKFMVYLQKENIIDESGMPKERFSAEFPKEGPSILRIQQVVRGDSAAYFCASSPLIGRTPHNEQFFGPGTRLTVL.

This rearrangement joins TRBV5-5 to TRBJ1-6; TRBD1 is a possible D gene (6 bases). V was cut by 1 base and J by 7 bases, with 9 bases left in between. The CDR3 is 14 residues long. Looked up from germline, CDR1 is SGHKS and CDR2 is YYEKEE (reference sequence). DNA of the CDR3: TGTGCCAGCAGCTTGTGGACAGAGAATTCACCCCTCCACTTT. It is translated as CASSLWTENSPLHF.

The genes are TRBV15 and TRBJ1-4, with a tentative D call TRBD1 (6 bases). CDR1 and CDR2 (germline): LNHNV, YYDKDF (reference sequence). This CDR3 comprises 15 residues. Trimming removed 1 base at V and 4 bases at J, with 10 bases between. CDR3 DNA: TGTGCCACCAGCAGAGTTTCAGGGGTTAATGAAAAACTGTTTTTT. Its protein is CATSRVSGVNEKLFF.

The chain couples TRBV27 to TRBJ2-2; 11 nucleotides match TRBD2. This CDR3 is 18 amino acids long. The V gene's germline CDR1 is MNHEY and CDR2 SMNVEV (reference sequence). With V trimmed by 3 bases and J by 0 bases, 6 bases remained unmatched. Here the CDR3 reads CASSFLAGGATNTGELFF. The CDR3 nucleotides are TGTGCCAGCAGTTTCCTAGCGGGGGGCGCGACGAACACCGGGGAGCTGTTTTTT.

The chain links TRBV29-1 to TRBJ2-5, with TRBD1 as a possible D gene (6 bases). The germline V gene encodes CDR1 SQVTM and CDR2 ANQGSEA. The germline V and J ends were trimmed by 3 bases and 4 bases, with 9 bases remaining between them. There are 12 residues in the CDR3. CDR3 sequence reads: CSVDSGVETQYF. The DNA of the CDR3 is TGCAGCGTTGATTCAGGGGTAGAGACCCAGTACTTC.

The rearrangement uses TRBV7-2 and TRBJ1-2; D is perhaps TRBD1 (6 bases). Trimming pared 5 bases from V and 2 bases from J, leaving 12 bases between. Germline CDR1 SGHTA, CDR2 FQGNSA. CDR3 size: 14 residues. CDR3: CASSPHTGNYGYTF. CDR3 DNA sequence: TGTGCCAGCAGCCCCCACACAGGGAACTATGGCTACACCTTC.

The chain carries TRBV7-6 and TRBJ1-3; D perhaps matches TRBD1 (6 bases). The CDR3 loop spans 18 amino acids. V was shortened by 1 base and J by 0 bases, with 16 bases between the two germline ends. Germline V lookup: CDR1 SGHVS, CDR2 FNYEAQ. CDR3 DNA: TGTGCCAGCAGCTTAGAACCATGGCAGGGGATCTCTGGAAACACCATATATTTT. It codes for CASSLEPWQGISGNTIYF.

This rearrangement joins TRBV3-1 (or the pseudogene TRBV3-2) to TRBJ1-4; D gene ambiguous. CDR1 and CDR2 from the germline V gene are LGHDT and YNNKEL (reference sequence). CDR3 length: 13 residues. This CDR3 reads CASGSRDNEKLFF. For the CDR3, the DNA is TGTGCAAGCGGGAGCAGAGATAATGAAAAACTGTTTTTT.

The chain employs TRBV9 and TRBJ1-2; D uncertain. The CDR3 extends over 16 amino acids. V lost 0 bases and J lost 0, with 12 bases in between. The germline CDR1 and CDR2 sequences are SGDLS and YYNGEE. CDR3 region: CASSVGSGIANYGYTF. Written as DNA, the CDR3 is TGTGCCAGCAGCGTAGGTTCGGGTATAGCTAACTATGGCTACACCTTC.

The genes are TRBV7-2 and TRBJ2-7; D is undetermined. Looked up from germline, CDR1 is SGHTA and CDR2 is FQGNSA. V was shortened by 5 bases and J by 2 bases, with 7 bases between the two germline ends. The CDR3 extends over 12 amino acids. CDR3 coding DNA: TGTGCCAGCAGCCTGGCCACCTACGAGCAGTACTTC. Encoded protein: CASSLATYEQYF.

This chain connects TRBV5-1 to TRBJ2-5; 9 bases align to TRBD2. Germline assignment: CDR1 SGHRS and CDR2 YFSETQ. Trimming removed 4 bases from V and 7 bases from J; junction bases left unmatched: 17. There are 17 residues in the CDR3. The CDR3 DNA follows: TGCGCCAGCAGCCCGGGGAGCGCGCGGGGGGGCCGTGGGACCCAGTACTTC. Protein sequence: CASSPGSARGGRGTQYF.

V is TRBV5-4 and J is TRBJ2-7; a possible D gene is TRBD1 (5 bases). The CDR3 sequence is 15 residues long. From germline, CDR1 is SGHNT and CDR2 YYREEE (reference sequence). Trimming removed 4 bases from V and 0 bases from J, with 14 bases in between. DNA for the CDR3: TGTGCCAGCAGCCACGATCTGGGGCTCTCCTACGAGCAGTACTTC. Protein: CASSHDLGLSYEQYF.

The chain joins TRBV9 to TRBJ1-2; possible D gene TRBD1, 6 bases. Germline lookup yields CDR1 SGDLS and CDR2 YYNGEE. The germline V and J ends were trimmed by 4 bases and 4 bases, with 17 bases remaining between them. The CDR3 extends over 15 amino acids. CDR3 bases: TGTGCCAGCAGCCCGAATCCCCAGGGGATCTATGGCTACACCTTC. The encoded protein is CASSPNPQGIYGYTF. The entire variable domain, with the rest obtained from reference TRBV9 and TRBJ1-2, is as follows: DSGVTQTPKHLITATGQRVTLRCSPRSGDLSVYWYQQSLDQGLQFLIQYYNGEERAKGNILERFSAQQFPDLHSELNLSSLELGDSALYFCASSPNPQGIYGYTFGSGTRLTVV.

CDR3 amino acids: CASLPGLAYNEQFF. Written as DNA, the CDR3 is TGTGCCAGCCTTCCGGGACTAGCATACAATGAGCAGTTCTTC. J is TRBJ2-1 and V is TRBV6-5; TRBD2 aligns across 9 bases. J lost 4 bases, V lost 8 bases, and 6 bases had no gene match. CDR1 is MNHEY and CDR2 is SVGAGI in the germline V gene. The CDR3 consists of 14 residues.